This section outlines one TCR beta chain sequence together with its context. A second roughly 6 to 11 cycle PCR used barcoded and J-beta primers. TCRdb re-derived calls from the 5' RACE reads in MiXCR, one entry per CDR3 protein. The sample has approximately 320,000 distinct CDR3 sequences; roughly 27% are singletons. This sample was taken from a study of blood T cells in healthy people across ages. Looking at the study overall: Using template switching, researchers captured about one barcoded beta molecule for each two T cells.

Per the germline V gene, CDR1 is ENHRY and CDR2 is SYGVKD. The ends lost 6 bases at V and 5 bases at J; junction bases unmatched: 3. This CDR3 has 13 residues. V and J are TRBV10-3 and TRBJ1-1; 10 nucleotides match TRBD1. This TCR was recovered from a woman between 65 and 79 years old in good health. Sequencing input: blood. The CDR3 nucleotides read TGTGCCATCAGCCGACAGGGGGCGACTGAAGCTTTCTTT. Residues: CAISRQGATEAFF.